The TCR beta chain under discussion was sequenced for a study of shared clonotypes between healthy human individuals. General study findings and limits: Of the naive CD4 clonotypes, around 4.8% were shared across a few donors.

This clone was seen more than once but under ten times. What it recognizes is unknown. As handled by the study authors: ImmunoSEQ supplied junction-only sequences lacking quality scores, so filtering was different. This table comes from immunoSEQ multiplex PCR, and its TCRdb copy is limited to in-frame clones, with some not included. Clone size and the V and J calls come from that table; the DNA yielded D and trimming. This table holds fewer than 400,000 clones, 74% found once. The sample consisted of memory CD4+ T cells sorted from blood. Regarding subset: CD45RA-negative fraction. The sequence was obtained from a young man in good health.

The DNA for the CDR3 is TGCAGCGTTCGAGCAGGGGATAGCAATCAGCCCCAGCATTTT. This sequence encodes CSVRAGDSNQPQHF. This chain joins TRBV29-1 and TRBJ1-5, with D possibly being TRBD1 (6 bases). V gave up 5 bases and J gave up 0 bases, with 11 bases separating them. The CDR3 totals 14 residues. The V gene's germline CDR1 is SQVTM and CDR2 ANQGSEA.